This T cell receptor (beta chain) comes out of a study of T cell responses to AZD1222 COVID-19 vaccine. Study conclusions and caveats: Females outnumbered males among donors, who were mostly white British; clonal diversity was possibly underestimated. None of the repertoires were sampled until the peak T cell response had passed. Variant regions that are unmutated are reportedly the target of nearly half of spike-specific TCRs. CD4 TCRs associated with vaccination spanned spike, dominating at 160-218 and 743-854.

As to this clone: The antigen remains undetermined.

Profiled with immunoSEQ multiplex PCR; TCRdb holds only in-frame clones, not every one. The data hold fewer than 55,000 clones, with 79% observed a single time. V dropped 1 base and J dropped 16; count of bases not matched to a gene: 11. The CDR3 covers 14 residues. Germline V lookup: CDR1 MNHNS, CDR2 SASEGT. This rearrangement joins TRBV6-1 to TRBJ2-2; 8 positions agree with TRBD1. The clonotype comes from an adult in good health. The material was peripheral blood, obtained on day 0 of MenACWY control vaccination. The DNA of the CDR3 is TGTGCCAGCAGTGAAGGGGTGACAGGGGCTACGCGGTTTTTT. Its protein product is CASSEGVTGATRFF.